This TCR beta chain was captured by sequencing in a study of cytomegalovirus exposure and HLA in healthy donors. Study outcomes and limitations: Researchers reported from a later analysis that most CMV-associated TCR beta chains appeared HLA-restricted.

The PCR made use of 60 Vbeta and 13 Jbeta primers. The repertoire was sequenced with immunoSEQ multiplex PCR; TCRdb's copy has only in-frame clones and lacks some. The sample shows around 130,000 clones, roughly 82% of them seen only once. Worth noting for this clone: Its antigen is currently unknown.

V was pared by 7 bases and J by 9 bases, with 14 bases of the junction left unmatched. Per the germline V gene, CDR1 is SNHLY and CDR2 is FYNNEI. This CDR3 region has 17 residues. The origin of this receptor is a man aged 18 to 29 in good health and CMV-seropositive. The material sequenced was PBMCs. The rearrangement links TRBV2 to TRBJ2-1, with 14 bases identical to TRBD2. CDR3 DNA: TGTGCCAGCAAAGTGTATTTTGGGACTAGCGGGAGCCTTGAGCAGTTCTTC. This translates into CASKVYFGTSGSLEQFF.